This entry lists 27 T cell receptor beta chains sequenced from one sample in a study of Ad26.COV2.S vaccination and SARS-CoV-2 variants. As for treatment: some 20 received Ad26.COV2.S at low or high dose, single or two shots; five or six received placebo; per-sample allocation not given. Each sample was drawn 63 days after the first injection (of vaccine or placebo). TCRdb's table, derived via immunoSEQ multiplex PCR, lists solely in-frame clones and lacks some. This table has 300,000 to 400,000 clones, roughly 87% appearing once. The sample was peripheral blood, taken in a trial of Ad26.COV2.S vaccine versus placebo. The receptor set was obtained from a person aged 18 to 65 who received the Ad26.COV2.S COVID-19 vaccine or a placebo.

The chain is built from TRBV4-1 and TRBJ1-4; D unclear. Germline assignment: CDR1 MGHRA and CDR2 YSYEKL. This CDR3 region has 15 residues. The V end was cut by 2 bases, the J end by 0 bases, with 7 bases between. As DNA, the CDR3 is TGCGCCAGCAGCCAACCGGGCGCAACTAATGAAAAACTGTTTTTT. This translates into CASSQPGATNEKLFF.

V and J are TRBV6-5 and TRBJ2-7; D perhaps matches TRBD1 (6 bases). The CDR3 contains 14 residues. V lost 4 bases and J lost 6, with 16 bases in between. From germline, CDR1 is MNHEY and CDR2 SVGAGI. CDR3 amino acids: CASSFRQTGLEQYF. CDR3 bases: TGTGCCAGCAGTTTCCGACAAACAGGGCTCGAGCAGTACTTC.

The chain uses TRBV7-9 and TRBJ1-2; tentative D call: TRBD1 (5 bases). The CDR3 is 13 residues long. Germline-derived CDR1 and CDR2 are SEHNR and FQNEAQ (reference sequence). The germline V and J ends were trimmed by 1 base and 6 bases, with 9 bases remaining between them. CDR3 sequence: CASSLVVGDGYTF. The DNA for the CDR3 is TGTGCCAGCAGCTTAGTTGTGGGGGATGGCTACACCTTC.

The chain links TRBV13 to TRBJ1-6, with TRBD1 matching 7 bases. Germline assignment: CDR1 PRHDT and CDR2 FYEKMQ (reference sequence). The J segment lost 7 bases and the V segment lost 0 bases, leaving 9 bases of the junction unmatched. The CDR3 is 17 amino acids. The CDR3 DNA reads TGTGCCAGCAGCTTAGGGCCCCGACAGGGTTTCAATTCACCCCTCCACTTT. Amino acid sequence: CASSLGPRQGFNSPLHF.

The chain links TRBV6-5 to TRBJ1-3; D possibly corresponds to TRBD1 (5 bases). The ends were cut back, 7 bases at V and 1 base at J, with 11 bases in the middle. Germline V gene sequence: CDR1 MNHEY, CDR2 SVGAGI. The CDR3 loop spans 14 amino acids. As DNA, the CDR3 is TGTGCCAGCACCCGCGGGGGTTCTGGAAACACCATATATTTT. This codes for CASTRGGSGNTIYF.

This clone was counted a single time. The gene calls are TRBV5-5 and TRBJ2-1; D unresolved. V shed 4 bases and J shed 0 bases, with 17 bases lying between them. CDR3 size: 17 residues. The germline CDR1 and CDR2 sequences are SGHKS and YYEKEE (reference sequence). The CDR3 DNA sequence: TGTGCCAGCAGCCCGGATCTAAGGTTAAGCTCCTACAATGAGCAGTTCTTC. Its protein is CASSPDLRLSSYNEQFF. Variable domain in full (rest from reference TRBV5-5 and TRBJ2-1): DAGVTQSPTHLIKTRGQQVTLRCSPISGHKSVSWYQQVLGQGPQFIFQYYEKEERGRGNFPDRFSARQFPNYSSELNVNALLLGDSALYLCASSPDLRLSSYNEQFFGPGTRLTVL.

This chain joins TRBV11-1 and TRBJ1-1; no reliable D call. Germline CDR1 reads SGHAT; CDR2 reads FQDESV (reference sequence). V gave up 5 bases and J gave up 6 bases, with 16 bases separating them. The CDR3 has 14 amino acids. The CDR3 is CASSQRAPRSEAFF. CDR3 DNA sequence: TGTGCCAGCAGCCAACGGGCCCCCCGGTCTGAAGCTTTCTTT.

The chain recombines TRBV12-3 or TRBV12-4 with TRBJ1-1, with D possibly being TRBD1 (5 bases). V lost 2 bases and J 8 bases, leaving 12 bases between the germline ends. This CDR3 region has 13 residues. CDR3 DNA: TGTGCCAGCAGTTTAAGACAGACAACCGAAGCTTTCTTT. It is translated as CASSLRQTTEAFF.

This sequence joins TRBV11-2 and TRBJ2-1; 12 bases fit TRBD2. This CDR3 comprises 17 residues. Germline V CDR1 and CDR2: SGHAT, FQNNGV. V lost 3 bases and J lost 5; bases outside the gene matches: 8. The CDR3 here is CASSFQLAGGLHNEQFF. For the CDR3, the DNA is TGTGCCAGCAGCTTTCAGCTAGCGGGGGGGCTCCACAATGAGCAGTTCTTC.

The CDR3 sequence: CASSSSTGGANEAFF. CDR3 sequence (DNA): TGTGCCAGCAGCTCCTCGACAGGGGGCGCGAATGAAGCTTTCTTT. The chain joins TRBV5-4 to TRBJ1-1; 10 bases line up with TRBD1. The CDR3 sequence is 15 residues long. Losses at the gene ends were 3 bases for V and 7 bases for J; bases not matched to a gene: 9. From germline, CDR1 is SGHNT and CDR2 YYREEE (reference sequence). The variable domain in full, with the rest retrieved from reference TRBV5-4 and TRBJ1-1, is ETGVTQSPTHLIKTRGQQVTLRCSSQSGHNTVSWYQQALGQGPQFIFQYYREEENGRGNFPPRFSGLQFPNYSSELNVNALELDDSALYLCASSSSTGGANEAFFGQGTRLTVV.

This clone has a single count. The chain links TRBV5-6 to TRBJ1-2, with TRBD1 identical over 11 bases. With 4 bases clipped from V and 8 bases from J, the junction kept 7 bases outside the gene matches. Germline V gene data show CDR1 as SGHDT and CDR2 as YYEEEE. The CDR3 totals 14 residues. This CDR3 is CASSRDRGTWGYTF. CDR3 sequence (DNA): TGTGCCAGCAGCCGGGACAGGGGGACTTGGGGCTACACCTTC.

V is TRBV7-3 and J is TRBJ2-2, with 7 bases that match TRBD1. After removal of 1 base from V and 7 bases from J, the junction contained 3 bases not matched to a gene. The CDR3 totals 14 residues. The germline CDR1 and CDR2 sequences are SGHTA and FQGTGA. In nucleotides, the CDR3 is TGTGCCAGCAGCTTAAACCGGGACAGCGGGGAGCTGTTTTTT. Its protein is CASSLNRDSGELFF.

The chain carries TRBV6-2 or TRBV6-3 and TRBJ2-2; TRBD2 matches 7 bases. Germline lookup yields CDR1 MNHEY and CDR2 SVGEGT. The CDR3 covers 16 residues. V gave up 0 bases and J gave up 0 bases; unmatched junction bases: 1. CDR3 DNA sequence: TGTGCCAGCAGTTACTCGAGCGGGGCGAACACCGGGGAGCTGTTTTTT. The encoded protein is CASSYSSGANTGELFF.

This clone was counted once. J is TRBJ2-6 and V is TRBV19; D is unresolved. The CDR3 has 12 amino acids. Per the germline V gene, CDR1 is LNHDA and CDR2 is SQIVND (reference sequence). V shed 9 bases and J shed 3 bases, with 6 bases lying between them. CDR3 region: CASRIGANVLTF. CDR3 DNA: TGTGCCAGCCGGATTGGGGCCAACGTCCTGACTTTC.

This clone was seen a single time. V gene TRBV11-2 combines with J gene TRBJ2-7; a possible D gene is TRBD1 (6 bases). This CDR3 comprises 14 residues. Germline loops: CDR1 SGHAT, CDR2 FQNNGV. Trimming removed 5 bases at V and 2 bases at J, with 13 bases between. The CDR3 spells CASSANRAAYEQYF. DNA for the CDR3: TGTGCCAGCAGCGCAAACAGGGCCGCCTACGAGCAGTACTTC.

The count of this clone is one. V gene TRBV3-1 (or the pseudogene TRBV3-2) combines with J gene TRBJ1-1, with a possible D match to TRBD1 (5 bases). In germline, CDR1 is LGHDT, CDR2 YNNKEL (reference sequence). CDR3 length equals 14 residues. The ends were cut back, 4 bases at V and 4 bases at J, with 13 bases in the middle. The CDR3 region is CASSRSWGTTEAFF. The CDR3 DNA reads TGTGCCAGCAGCCGAAGTTGGGGGACCACTGAAGCTTTCTTT.

This rearrangement joins TRBV10-3 to TRBJ1-2; D unclear. V dropped 10 bases and J dropped 2 bases, with 17 bases sitting between them. This CDR3 has 14 amino acids. Germline assignment: CDR1 ENHRY and CDR2 SYGVKD. Here the CDR3 DNA reads TGTGCCACGGGATGGCGGGAAGAAAACTATGGCTACACCTTC. Its protein product is CATGWREENYGYTF.

In DNA form, the CDR3 reads TGTGCCAGCAAGGGTATCAACCGTAAAAATGAAAAACTGTTTTTT. This sequence encodes CASKGINRKNEKLFF. The rearrangement uses TRBV28 and TRBJ1-4; D unclear. CDR1 MDHEN and CDR2 SYDVKM come from the germline V gene. Trimming shortened V by 7 bases and J by 5 bases, and 17 bases separated the two germline ends. CDR3 length equals 15 residues.

As regards this clone: Other DNA sequences in this specimen translate into the identical CDR3. J is TRBJ2-1 and V is TRBV20-1; unclear D gene. The V gene lost 5 bases and the J gene lost 3 bases, with 2 bases spanning the gap. Germline V gene lookup returns CDR1 DFQATT and CDR2 SNEGSKA (reference sequence). This CDR3 has 10 amino acids. The CDR3 region is CSAYYNEQFF. CDR3 sequence (DNA): TGCAGTGCTTACTACAATGAGCAGTTCTTC.

The chain couples TRBV6-5 to TRBJ1-2; TRBD1 is a possible D gene (5 bases). The CDR3 is 15 amino acids. CDR1 and CDR2 from the germline V gene are MNHEY and SVGAGI. Trimming removed 0 bases from V and 4 bases from J, with 12 bases in between. The chain's CDR3 is CASSYSPGTVYGYTF. The CDR3 nucleotides read TGTGCCAGCAGTTACTCGCCGGGGACTGTCTATGGCTACACCTTC.

Note on this clone: The same CDR3 also results from other DNA sequences found in this sample. The chain joins TRBV3-1 (or the pseudogene TRBV3-2) to TRBJ1-1; possible D gene TRBD1, 6 bases. The V end lost 4 bases, the J end lost 1 base, and 7 bases lay between the germline ends. Germline CDR1 and CDR2: LGHDT and YNNKEL (reference sequence). The CDR3 has 13 amino acids. The CDR3 DNA reads TGTGCCAGCAGCCGGACAGAGAACACTGAAGCTTTCTTT. Protein: CASSRTENTEAFF.

V usage is TRBV28 and J usage is TRBJ2-7, with 7 positions matching TRBD1. The CDR3 loop spans 11 amino acids. V gave up 10 bases and J gave up 5 bases; unmatched junction bases: 5. CDR1 and CDR2 from the germline V gene are MDHEN and SYDVKM. The CDR3 protein is CATDRADEQYF. CDR3 DNA: TGTGCCACCGACAGGGCCGACGAGCAGTACTTC. The variable domain in full, with the rest retrieved from reference TRBV28 and TRBJ2-7, is DVKVTQSSRYLVKRTGEKVFLECVQDMDHENMFWYRQDPGLGLRLIYFSYDVKMKEKGDIPEGYSVSREKKERFSLILESASTNQTSMYLCATDRADEQYFGPGTRLTVT.

The V and J genes are TRBV5-7 and TRBJ2-7; 7 bases map to TRBD1. TRBV5-7 is marked as an open reading frame, function uncertain. After removal of 2 bases from V and 1 base from J, the junction contained 18 bases not matched to a gene. The CDR3 spans 19 residues. The DNA of the CDR3 is TGTGCCAGCAGCTTATTCGCGCTTCCAAATACGGGACAGTCCTACGAGCAGTACTTC. It translates to CASSLFALPNTGQSYEQYF.

The V and J genes are TRBV5-4 and TRBJ2-5; D unresolved. This CDR3 has 15 residues. V lost 4 bases to trimming and J lost 2 bases, with 15 bases between them. The germline gives CDR1 SGHNT, CDR2 YYREEE (reference sequence). CDR3 region: CASSRDGRTQETQYF. CDR3 sequence (DNA): TGTGCCAGCAGCCGAGACGGACGGACGCAAGAGACCCAGTACTTC. Using reference TRBV5-4 and TRBJ2-5 for the parts outside the CDR3, the full variable domain is ETGVTQSPTHLIKTRGQQVTLRCSSQSGHNTVSWYQQALGQGPQFIFQYYREEENGRGNFPPRFSGLQFPNYSSELNVNALELDDSALYLCASSRDGRTQETQYFGPGTRLLVL.

J is TRBJ2-1 and V is TRBV7-9; D is undetermined. Trimming pared 1 base from V and 3 bases from J, leaving 10 bases between. Germline V gene sequence: CDR1 SEHNR, CDR2 FQNEAQ (reference sequence). CDR3 length: 15 amino acids. The CDR3 nucleotides read TGTGCCAGCAGCTTAGACGGTAGAGGCTACAATGAGCAGTTCTTC. Amino acids: CASSLDGRGYNEQFF.

The genes are TRBV9 and TRBJ2-3; TRBD2 is a possible D gene (7 bases). Germline CDR1 reads SGDLS; CDR2 reads YYNGEE. Trimming took off 10 bases at V and 6 bases at J, with 18 bases between the two ends. There are 13 residues in the CDR3. The CDR3 is CASSGGVADTQYF. As DNA, the CDR3 is TGTGCCTCGTCGGGGGGCGTGGCGGATACGCAGTATTTT.

The rearrangement joins TRBV11-2 to TRBJ1-3, with D hard to call. The CDR3 is 16 residues long. V was clipped by 1 base and J by 4 bases, with 14 bases between them. Germline V gene lookup returns CDR1 SGHAT and CDR2 FQNNGV. The CDR3: CASSLAIGVGGNTIYF. DNA of the CDR3: TGTGCCAGCAGCTTAGCCATCGGCGTGGGAGGAAACACCATATATTTT. The full variable domain, completed using reference TRBV11-2 and TRBJ1-3, is EAGVAQSPRYKIIEKRQSVAFWCNPISGHATLYWYQQILGQGPKLLIQFQNNGVVDDSQLPKDRFSAERLKGVDSTLKIQPAKLEDSAVYLCASSLAIGVGGNTIYFGEGSWLTVV.